The rows below give T cell receptor beta chains drawn from one sample of a study of blood T cell repertoires in COVID-19. Only in-frame clones appear in the TCRdb table, and some are missing; sequencing was by immunoSEQ multiplex PCR. The sample lists 100,000 to 150,000 clones, 88% occurring once. What was sequenced was peripheral blood. The receptors originated from a man aged 50 or older with acute or convalescent COVID-19. CDR3s include the opening cysteine and the closing phenylalanine or tryptophan. The D gene is left open where the match is weak. The listing skips clone size in some rows; elsewhere it reads once, few, many or a size class.

CDR3aa: CASSEVLRGSANTGELFF
CDR3nt: TGTGCCAGCAGTGAGGTTCTCAGGGGTTCGGCGAACACCGGGGAGCTGTTTTTT
abundance: -
d_gene: -
j_gene: TRBJ2-2
v_gene: TRBV6-1

CDR3aa: CASRSETGGGKYGYTF
CDR3nt: TGTGCCAGCAGATCTGAAACAGGGGGAGGAAAGTATGGCTACACCTTC
abundance: -
d_gene: TRBD1
j_gene: TRBJ1-2
v_gene: TRBV5-5

CDR3aa: CASSYGGRDTEAFF
CDR3nt: TGTGCCAGCAGCTACGGTGGCCGGGACACTGAAGCTTTCTTT
abundance: -
d_gene: -
j_gene: TRBJ1-1
v_gene: TRBV11-3

CDR3aa: CATSRLQGRQGRNTEAFF
CDR3nt: TGTGCCACCAGCAGGCTACAAGGACGGCAGGGTAGGAACACTGAAGCTTTCTTT
abundance: -
d_gene: -
j_gene: TRBJ1-1
v_gene: TRBV15

CDR3aa: CASCLGQPPGGSPLHF
CDR3nt: TGTGCCAGCTGCCTGGGACAGCCTCCCGGGGGTTCACCCCTCCACTTT
abundance: -
d_gene: TRBD1
j_gene: TRBJ1-6
v_gene: TRBV7-2

CDR3aa: CASSLQGASGELFF
CDR3nt: TGCGCCAGCAGCTTGCAGGGGGCATCCGGGGAGCTGTTTTTT
abundance: -
d_gene: TRBD1
j_gene: TRBJ2-2
v_gene: TRBV5-1

CDR3aa: CASSLARGDNGYTF
CDR3nt: TGTGCCAGCAGTCTCGCGCGGGGGGACAATGGCTACACCTTC
abundance: -
d_gene: -
j_gene: TRBJ1-2
v_gene: TRBV2

CDR3aa: CSVERSGGAETQYF
CDR3nt: TGCAGCGTTGAACGTAGCGGGGGGGCAGAGACCCAGTACTTC
abundance: -
d_gene: TRBD2
j_gene: TRBJ2-5
v_gene: TRBV29-1

CDR3aa: CASSRNRGRWDEQYF
CDR3nt: TGTGCCAGCAGCCGCAACAGGGGGCGTTGGGACGAGCAGTACTTC
abundance: -
d_gene: TRBD1
j_gene: TRBJ2-7
v_gene: TRBV14

CDR3aa: CASSSQGSQKAFF
CDR3nt: TGTGCCAGCAGTTCTCAGGGGTCCCAGAAAGCTTTCTTT
abundance: -
d_gene: -
j_gene: TRBJ1-1
v_gene: TRBV12-3/TRBV12-4

CDR3aa: CASSQVRGHTEQYF
CDR3nt: TGTGCCAGCAGCCAAGTTAGGGGACACACGGAGCAGTACTTC
abundance: once
d_gene: -
j_gene: TRBJ2-7
v_gene: TRBV5-6

CDR3aa: CAWSPSDTYEQYF
CDR3nt: TGTGCCTGGAGTCCCTCGGACACCTACGAGCAGTACTTC
abundance: -
d_gene: -
j_gene: TRBJ2-7
v_gene: TRBV30

CDR3aa: CASSQSAGGGTEAFF
CDR3nt: TGTGCCAGCAGCCAATCGGCGGGTGGAGGCACTGAAGCTTTCTTT
abundance: -
d_gene: -
j_gene: TRBJ1-1
v_gene: TRBV2

CDR3aa: CASSHQGGLNQPQHF
CDR3nt: TGTGCCAGCAGTCACCAGGGGGGTCTCAATCAGCCCCAGCATTTT
abundance: -
d_gene: TRBD1
j_gene: TRBJ1-5
v_gene: TRBV6-4

CDR3aa: CSVEESGESEAFF
CDR3nt: TGCAGCGTTGAAGAATCAGGGGAGAGTGAAGCTTTCTTT
abundance: -
d_gene: -
j_gene: TRBJ1-1
v_gene: TRBV29-1

CDR3aa: CATSRDPSSNTGELFF
CDR3nt: TGTGCCACCAGCAGAGATCCCAGTTCGAACACCGGGGAGCTGTTTTTT
abundance: -
d_gene: -
j_gene: TRBJ2-2
v_gene: TRBV15

CDR3aa: CASSLFSLYNEQFF
CDR3nt: TGTGCCAGCAGTTTATTCTCCTTGTATAATGAGCAGTTCTTC
abundance: -
d_gene: -
j_gene: TRBJ2-1
v_gene: TRBV28

CDR3aa: CASIRGAEAFF
CDR3nt: TGTGCCAGCATACGGGGAGCTGAAGCTTTCTTT
abundance: -
d_gene: -
j_gene: TRBJ1-1
v_gene: TRBV25-1

CDR3aa: CSGGETANYGYTF
CDR3nt: TGCAGCGGTGGGGAGACGGCAAACTATGGCTACACCTTC
abundance: -
d_gene: -
j_gene: TRBJ1-2
v_gene: TRBV29-1

CDR3aa: CASSSYDDSYNSPLHF
CDR3nt: TGCGCCAGCAGCTCCTACGATGACTCCTATAATTCACCCCTCCACTTT
abundance: -
d_gene: -
j_gene: TRBJ1-6
v_gene: TRBV5-1

CDR3aa: CASSAPDGAYEQYF
CDR3nt: TGTGCCAGCAGTGCCCCGGACGGGGCCTACGAGCAGTACTTC
abundance: -
d_gene: -
j_gene: TRBJ2-7
v_gene: TRBV28

CDR3aa: CASSPDRGRPNTGELFF
CDR3nt: TGTGCCAGCAGTCCGGACAGGGGGAGACCGAACACCGGGGAGCTGTTTTTT
abundance: -
d_gene: TRBD1
j_gene: TRBJ2-2
v_gene: TRBV7-9

CDR3aa: CASSRESEMREYF
CDR3nt: TGTGCCAGCAGCCGGGAGTCAGAAATGCGGGAGTATTTT
abundance: -
d_gene: -
j_gene: TRBJ2-3
v_gene: TRBV2

CDR3aa: CASSLVLAGGPDTQYF
CDR3nt: TGCGCCAGCAGCTTGGTACTGGCGGGAGGGCCAGATACGCAGTATTTT
abundance: -
d_gene: TRBD2
j_gene: TRBJ2-3
v_gene: TRBV5-1

CDR3aa: CASSVRGRPNTGELFF
CDR3nt: TGTGCCAGCAGCGTAAGGGGCAGGCCGAACACCGGGGAGCTGTTTTTT
abundance: -
d_gene: -
j_gene: TRBJ2-2
v_gene: TRBV9

CDR3aa: CASTSQGHEQYF
CDR3nt: TGTGCCAGTACGTCACAGGGCCACGAGCAGTACTTC
abundance: -
d_gene: -
j_gene: TRBJ2-7
v_gene: TRBV28

CDR3aa: CASSGSSGDTSNEQFF
CDR3nt: TGCGCCAGCAGCGGGAGTAGCGGGGATACATCCAATGAGCAGTTCTTC
abundance: -
d_gene: TRBD2
j_gene: TRBJ2-1
v_gene: TRBV5-1

CDR3aa: CASSGGGRTDTQYF
CDR3nt: TGTGCCAGCAGTGGAGGCGGACGCACAGATACGCAGTATTTT
abundance: -
d_gene: -
j_gene: TRBJ2-3
v_gene: TRBV28

CDR3aa: CASSRGLNEKLFF
CDR3nt: TGTGCCAGTAGTCGCGGATTGAATGAAAAACTGTTTTTT
abundance: -
d_gene: -
j_gene: TRBJ1-4
v_gene: TRBV19

CDR3aa: CAWRLMATEAFF
CDR3nt: TGTGCCTGGCGCCTGATGGCCACTGAAGCTTTCTTT
abundance: -
d_gene: -
j_gene: TRBJ1-1
v_gene: TRBV30

CDR3aa: CASSRDIITRGYTF
CDR3nt: TGTGCCAGCAGCAGAGATATAATTACCCGCGGCTACACCTTC
abundance: -
d_gene: -
j_gene: TRBJ1-2
v_gene: TRBV5-6

CDR3aa: CASSIVPAEYTEAFF
CDR3nt: TGCGCCAGCAGCATAGTCCCTGCCGAGTACACTGAAGCTTTCTTT
abundance: -
d_gene: -
j_gene: TRBJ1-1
v_gene: TRBV5-1

CDR3aa: CASSGGLAGEEQFF
CDR3nt: TGTGCCAGCAGTGGGGGACTAGCGGGAGAGGAGCAGTTCTTC
abundance: few
d_gene: TRBD2
j_gene: TRBJ2-1
v_gene: TRBV2

CDR3aa: CASSLDWWENTIYF
CDR3nt: TGTGCCAGCAGCTTAGATTGGTGGGAGAACACCATATATTTT
abundance: -
d_gene: -
j_gene: TRBJ1-3
v_gene: TRBV11-2

CDR3aa: CASSKAGITEAFF
CDR3nt: TGTGCCAGCAGTAAGGCAGGGATCACTGAAGCTTTCTTT
abundance: few
d_gene: -
j_gene: TRBJ1-1
v_gene: TRBV7-9

CDR3aa: CASSSVTGGWGYTF
CDR3nt: TGTGCCAGCAGTTCAGTTACGGGGGGCTGGGGCTACACCTTC
abundance: -
d_gene: -
j_gene: TRBJ1-2
v_gene: TRBV28

CDR3aa: CASSLLGGRKVNEQFF
CDR3nt: TGTGCCAGCAGTTTATTAGGAGGGAGAAAGGTTAATGAGCAGTTCTTC
abundance: -
d_gene: -
j_gene: TRBJ2-1
v_gene: TRBV28

CDR3aa: CASSFLAGSSYNEQFF
CDR3nt: TGCGCCAGCAGCTTTCTAGCGGGGTCCTCCTACAATGAGCAGTTCTTC
abundance: -
d_gene: TRBD2
j_gene: TRBJ2-1
v_gene: TRBV5-1

CDR3aa: CASKPGQGSEKLFF
CDR3nt: TGTGCCAGCAAACCGGGACAGGGTTCGGAGAAACTGTTTTTT
abundance: -
d_gene: TRBD1
j_gene: TRBJ1-4
v_gene: TRBV2

CDR3aa: CASQAGQGRGKIYEQYF
CDR3nt: TGTGCCAGCCAGGCGGGACAGGGGAGGGGTAAAATCTACGAGCAGTACTTC
abundance: -
d_gene: TRBD1
j_gene: TRBJ2-7
v_gene: TRBV2

CDR3aa: CASSYGQGTYEQYF
CDR3nt: TGTGCCAGCAGTTACGGTCAGGGTACCTACGAGCAGTACTTC
abundance: -
d_gene: -
j_gene: TRBJ2-7
v_gene: TRBV6-5

CDR3aa: CASSLNGQGHYGYTF
CDR3nt: TGTGCCAGCAGCTTAAACGGACAGGGGCACTATGGCTACACCTTC
abundance: once
d_gene: TRBD1
j_gene: TRBJ1-2
v_gene: TRBV7-8

CDR3aa: CASSQGGRNEKLFF
CDR3nt: TGCGCCAGCAGCCAAGGGGGCAGGAATGAAAAACTGTTTTTT
abundance: -
d_gene: TRBD1
j_gene: TRBJ1-4
v_gene: TRBV5-1

CDR3aa: CASSQPRTGATNTEAFF
CDR3nt: TGTGCCAGCAGCCAGCCCAGGACAGGGGCCACCAACACTGAAGCTTTCTTT
abundance: -
d_gene: TRBD1
j_gene: TRBJ1-1
v_gene: TRBV3-1/TRBV3-2

CDR3aa: CASSLGGQGNTEAFF
CDR3nt: TGCGCCAGCAGCTTGGGTGGACAGGGGAACACTGAAGCTTTCTTT
abundance: few
d_gene: TRBD1
j_gene: TRBJ1-1
v_gene: TRBV5-1

CDR3aa: CASSLSPENYGYTF
CDR3nt: TGTGCCAGCAGCTTGTCCCCAGAAAACTATGGCTACACCTTC
abundance: -
d_gene: -
j_gene: TRBJ1-2
v_gene: TRBV5-6

CDR3aa: CASSVFRDKNNEQFF
CDR3nt: TGTGCCAGCAGCGTCTTCCGGGACAAAAACAATGAGCAGTTCTTC
abundance: -
d_gene: -
j_gene: TRBJ2-1
v_gene: TRBV9

CDR3aa: CASSLGREGHEQYF
CDR3nt: TGTGCCAGCAGTTTAGGGCGGGAGGGCCACGAGCAGTACTTC
abundance: -
d_gene: TRBD2
j_gene: TRBJ2-7
v_gene: TRBV28

CDR3aa: CASSQLGGRNEQFF
CDR3nt: TGTGCCAGCAGCCAATTGGGGGGGCGAAATGAGCAGTTCTTC
abundance: few
d_gene: -
j_gene: TRBJ2-1
v_gene: TRBV3-1/TRBV3-2

CDR3aa: CASREGQGAGYGYTF
CDR3nt: TGCGCCAGCAGAGAGGGACAGGGGGCAGGGTATGGCTACACCTTC
abundance: few
d_gene: TRBD1
j_gene: TRBJ1-2
v_gene: TRBV5-1

CDR3aa: CASSPVAEGTDTQYF
CDR3nt: TGCGCCAGCAGCCCCGTAGCGGAGGGCACAGATACGCAGTATTTT
abundance: -
d_gene: -
j_gene: TRBJ2-3
v_gene: TRBV5-1

CDR3aa: CASSSRGRINSPLHF
CDR3nt: TGTGCCAGCAGTTCCAGGGGTCGGATTAATTCACCCCTCCACTTT
abundance: -
d_gene: -
j_gene: TRBJ1-6
v_gene: TRBV27

CDR3aa: CASSDPRSGSLEAFF
CDR3nt: TGCGCCAGCTCCGATCCACGGTCAGGGTCTCTTGAAGCTTTCTTT
abundance: -
d_gene: -
j_gene: TRBJ1-1
v_gene: TRBV5-1